These T cell receptor beta chains were read from a single sample in a study of vaccination effects on CD4 cells after COVID-19. TCRdb's table, derived via immunoSEQ multiplex PCR, lists solely in-frame clones and lacks some. Of 30,000 to 40,000 clones listed, roughly 76% are singletons. No antigen has been identified for these receptors. The specimen was CD4+ T cells from PBMCs cultured with SARS-CoV-2 spike peptides, collected before COVID-19 vaccination. These receptors were taken from a human donor who received a COVID-19 vaccine. The CDR3 runs from the conserved cysteine through the conserved F or W. A D gene is named only where the DNA matches it firmly. Clone size is given for some rows only: seen once, a few or many times, or a class if the clone is expanded.

j_call	v_call	clone_size	d_call	cdr3_nt	cdr3_aa
TRBJ1-3	TRBV30	.	.	TGTGCCTGGAGTGCGAACTTAATCTCGGGGAATAACGGAAACACCATATATTTT	CAWSANLISGNNGNTIYF
TRBJ2-4	TRBV6-1	.	.	TGTGCCAGCAGTACAGATAACATTCAGTACTTC	CASSTDNIQYF
TRBJ1-1	TRBV18	.	TRBD1	TGTGCCAGCTCCACGGCACAGGGGTTCAACACTGAAGCTTTCTTT	CASSTAQGFNTEAFF
TRBJ2-1	TRBV11-1	once	.	TGTGCCAGCAGGGAGGCCACTGGCTCCTACAATGAGCAGTTCTTC	CASREATGSYNEQFF
TRBJ2-7	TRBV7-9	.	TRBD1	TGTGCCAGCAGCAGGACAGGGTCCTACGAGCAGTACTTC	CASSRTGSYEQYF
TRBJ2-1	TRBV14	.	TRBD2	TGTGCCAGCAGCCAACGTGGACTAGCGGGATTGCGGCCCTACAATGAGCAGTTCTTC	CASSQRGLAGLRPYNEQFF
TRBJ2-3	TRBV6-5	.	.	TGTGCCAGCAGGACCCTGGGGGATACGCAGTATTTT	CASRTLGDTQYF
TRBJ1-2	TRBV5-1	.	.	TGCGCCAGCAGCTCTACACAACAGGGAAACTATGGCTACACCTTC	CASSSTQQGNYGYTF
TRBJ1-4	TRBV5-1	.	.	TGCGCCAGCCAAAGGGCCTTAAATGAAAAACTGTTTTTT	CASQRALNEKLFF
TRBJ1-2	TRBV18	.	TRBD1	TGTGCCAGCTCACCACAGGGGGCCCAGACCTATGGCTACACCTTC	CASSPQGAQTYGYTF
TRBJ2-7	TRBV21-1	.	.	TGTGCCAGCAGCAAAAACCCCAGGGGGGGGCCCCGGTACGAGCAGTACTTC	CASSKNPRGGPRYEQYF
TRBJ2-3	TRBV5-8	.	TRBD1	TGTGCCAGCAGCCACACAGGGGAGAGCACAGATACGCAGTATTTT	CASSHTGESTDTQYF
TRBJ1-4	TRBV20-1	.	.	TGCAGTGCTAGAGACGGCCAGGCTAAGTTTTTT	CSARDGQAKFF
TRBJ1-2	TRBV28	once	.	TGTGCCAGCAGCCGGCTCGGGGGGAGTGGTGGCTACACCTTC	CASSRLGGSGGYTF
TRBJ1-1	TRBV27	.	.	TGTGCCAGCAGCCGTGACCGGGGAACTGAAGCTTTCTTT	CASSRDRGTEAFF
TRBJ2-7	TRBV11-3	.	.	TGTGCCAGCAGCTTAGGTAAGCAGTCCTACGAGCAGTACTTC	CASSLGKQSYEQYF
TRBJ2-5	TRBV6-2/TRBV6-3	.	.	TGTGCCAGCAGTTCCATGACTAGGACGGACCAAGAGACCCAGTACTTC	CASSSMTRTDQETQYF
TRBJ1-1	TRBV28	.	.	TGTGCCAGCAGTTATGGGGACCTGAACACTGAAGCTTTCTTT	CASSYGDLNTEAFF
TRBJ2-3	TRBV20-1	.	TRBD2	TGCAGTGCTAGTCCGCAGCGGGAGTATTGGGCAGATACGCAGTATTTT	CSASPQREYWADTQYF
TRBJ2-1	TRBV6-2/TRBV6-3	few	TRBD1	TGTGCCAGCAGTAACAGGGGGCTGCGGGAGCAGTTCTTC	CASSNRGLREQFF
TRBJ1-5	TRBV27	.	.	TGTGCCAGCAGATTTATAAGGGGACAGCCCCAGCATTTT	CASRFIRGQPQHF
TRBJ2-6	TRBV6-6	.	TRBD2	TGTGCCAGCAGCTTCCCGGGTTTGGCCCGGGGGGTCTCTGGGGCCAACGTCCTGACTTTC	CASSFPGLARGVSGANVLTF
TRBJ1-1	TRBV28	.	.	TGTGCCAGCAGTTTATCACGCTGGGGGATCGGGTACACTGAAGCTTTCTTT	CASSLSRWGIGYTEAFF
TRBJ1-6	TRBV7-2	.	TRBD1	TGTGCCAGCAGCTCCAGGGGGGTAGATAATTCACCCCTCCACTTT	CASSSRGVDNSPLHF
TRBJ2-7	TRBV5-1	.	.	TGCGCCAGCAGCCTACTAGATACCTACGAGCAGTACTTC	CASSLLDTYEQYF
TRBJ1-6	TRBV12-3/TRBV12-4	once	TRBD1	TGTGCCAGCAGAGGACAGGCGAATTCACCCCTCCACTTT	CASRGQANSPLHF
TRBJ2-3	TRBV6-6	.	.	TGTGCCAGCAGCCCCTCCCGAAATACGCAGTATTTT	CASSPSRNTQYF
TRBJ2-3	TRBV6-5	.	.	TGTGCCAGCAGTTACAGGGGGAGCACAGATACGCAGTATTTT	CASSYRGSTDTQYF
TRBJ2-3	TRBV4-3	.	.	TGCGCCAGCAGCCAAGATTTGTCAGGAGCGCAGTATTTT	CASSQDLSGAQYF